The T cell receptor beta chain described here comes from a study of cytomegalovirus exposure and HLA in healthy donors. Study outcomes and limitations: The likely origin of a cluster of highly shared sequence variants was a sequencing artifact.

With respect to this clone: The antigen is not known.

This CDR3 is built from 15 residues. With V trimmed by 4 bases and J by 5 bases, 9 bases remained unmatched. Germline V gene sequence: CDR1 SGDLS, CDR2 YYNGEE. The PCR made use of 60 Vbeta and 13 Jbeta primers. TCRdb's copy holds only in-frame clones and misses some; the assay was immunoSEQ multiplex PCR. This sample contains about 120,000 clones. The sequence derives from a man aged 18 to 30 in good health and CMV-seronegative. The chain combines TRBV9 with TRBJ2-1; TRBD2 matches at 7 bases. The specimen was PBMCs. The CDR3 here is CASSPQTSTDNEQFF. The CDR3 nucleotides read TGTGCCAGCAGCCCACAGACTAGCACTGACAATGAGCAGTTCTTC. Complete variable domain (other parts from reference TRBV9 and TRBJ2-1): DSGVTQTPKHLITATGQRVTLRCSPRSGDLSVYWYQQSLDQGLQFLIQYYNGEERAKGNILERFSAQQFPDLHSELNLSSLELGDSALYFCASSPQTSTDNEQFFGPGTRLTVL.